The table lists the clone carrying this T cell receptor beta chain with a few counts. This sample is part of a study of blood T cell repertoires in COVID-19. Overall study: The origin of the acute and convalescent COVID-19 samples was the United States, Italy and Spain. T cells, B-cell-depleted T cells, or PBMCs provided the cDNA or gDNA that served as material.

CDR3 length equals 13 residues. Germline V gene data show CDR1 as MNHEY and CDR2 as SMNVEV (reference sequence). Trimming stripped 5 bases from V and 6 bases from J, with 10 bases between. The table came from immunoSEQ multiplex PCR; TCRdb's copy has only in-frame clones and leaves some out. The sample has around 100,000 clones; approximately 86% are singletons. Material for sequencing was peripheral blood. The receptor was isolated from a man aged 50-59 years with active or convalescent COVID-19. The rearrangement uses TRBV27 and TRBJ2-2; tentatively, D is TRBD1 (6 bases). CDR3 residues: CASSLNRAGELFF. In DNA form, the CDR3 reads TGTGCCAGCAGTCTCAACAGGGCCGGGGAGCTGTTTTTT.